Following are 24 T cell receptor beta chains from one sample sequenced in a study of multiple sclerosis patients with progressive multifocal leukoencephalopathy. The time point is: before natalizumab initiation. The assay was immunoSEQ multiplex PCR, and TCRdb's table has in-frame clones only and misses some. The data show about 30,000 clones, 80% to 95% seen once. The sample was PBMCs. The receptors were sampled from a young man with multiple sclerosis.

The chain links TRBV7-9 to TRBJ2-7; 12 nucleotides align to TRBD2. CDR1 SEHNR and CDR2 FQNEAQ come from the germline V gene (reference sequence). The length of the CDR3 is 15 residues. V lost 5 bases and J lost 4; bases outside the gene matches: 6. The CDR3, as DNA: TGTGCCAGCAGCCTAACTAGCGGGAGGAGGTACGAGCAGTACGTC. This encodes CASSLTSGRRYEQYV.

The V and J genes are TRBV27 and TRBJ2-5; possible D gene TRBD1, 5 bases. The CDR3 has 13 residues. CDR1 and CDR2 from the germline V gene are MNHEY and SMNVEV (reference sequence). V was shortened by 3 bases and J by 9 bases, with 14 bases between the two germline ends. This chain's CDR3 is CASSFDSSLAQYF. CDR3 in DNA: TGTGCCAGCAGTTTCGACAGTTCCCTGGCCCAGTACTTC.

This chain links TRBV6-5 with TRBJ1-1; 9 nucleotides line up with TRBD1. Germline V lookup: CDR1 MNHEY, CDR2 SVGAGI. The CDR3 covers 14 residues. Trimming took 5 bases from V and 3 from J; bases not matched to a gene: 4. The CDR3 reads CASSPQGAYTEAFF. Here the CDR3 DNA reads TGTGCCAGCAGTCCACAGGGGGCGTACACTGAAGCTTTCTTT.

The genes are TRBV9 and TRBJ1-4, with D unclear. The V gene's germline CDR1 is SGDLS and CDR2 YYNGEE. The length of the CDR3 is 15 residues. Trimming took 0 bases from V and 0 from J, leaving 6 bases between them. CDR3 nucleotide sequence: TGTGCCAGCAGCGTAGCGGGCGCAACTAATGAAAAACTGTTTTTT. Its translation: CASSVAGATNEKLFF.

The genes are TRBV18 and TRBJ2-2; TRBD2 agrees at 8 bases. V lost 6 bases to trimming and J lost 0 bases; unmatched junction nucleotides: 3. Germline-derived CDR1 and CDR2 are KGHSH and LQKENI. The CDR3 is 15 amino acids. CDR3 protein: CASSSLAANTGELFF. CDR3 nucleotides: TGTGCCAGCTCTTCACTAGCGGCGAACACCGGGGAGCTGTTTTTT.

The chain couples TRBV30 to TRBJ1-2, with 7 bases fitting TRBD1. J lost 11 bases, V lost 0 bases, and 12 bases had no gene match. The length of the CDR3 is 14 residues. Germline-derived CDR1 and CDR2 are GTSNPN and SVGIG (reference sequence). The CDR3 here is CAWSVRVQGGIYTF. The CDR3 DNA follows: TGTGCCTGGAGTGTAAGGGTCCAGGGGGGTATTTACACCTTC.

A single count supports this clone. V and J are TRBV10-3 and TRBJ1-3; D might be TRBD1 (5 bases). The CDR3 is 17 residues long. V was clipped by 0 bases and J by 2 bases, with 14 bases between them. Germline loops: CDR1 ENHRY, CDR2 SYGVKD. Here the CDR3 reads CAISESAPGRAGNTIYF. In DNA form, the CDR3 reads TGTGCCATCAGTGAGTCCGCGCCGGGCAGGGCTGGAAACACCATATATTTT.

This clone has only one observation. The V call is TRBV5-4, the J call TRBJ2-7, with 12 nucleotides matching TRBD2. Germline assignment: CDR1 SGHNT and CDR2 YYREEE (reference sequence). The CDR3 totals 14 residues. The trim removed 4 bases at V and 3 bases at J, leaving 2 bases unmatched. CDR3 sequence (DNA): TGTGCCAGCAGCCCGACTAGCGGGAGCTACGAGCAGTACTTC. Translation gives CASSPTSGSYEQYF.

V is TRBV5-1 and J is TRBJ2-2; 7 bases align to TRBD1. With 3 bases clipped from V and 0 bases from J, the junction kept 2 bases outside the gene matches. This CDR3 region has 15 residues. The germline V gene encodes CDR1 SGHRS and CDR2 YFSETQ. CDR3 sequence (DNA): TGCGCCAGCAGCTCGGGACAGCCGAACACCGGGGAGCTGTTTTTT. Translating it yields CASSSGQPNTGELFF.

This sequence joins TRBV2 and TRBJ1-4; TRBD1 is a possible D gene (5 bases). From germline, CDR1 is SNHLY and CDR2 FYNNEI. This CDR3 contains 14 residues. Trimming removed 11 bases from V and 5 bases from J, with 18 bases in between. The CDR3 protein is CALKPPTANEKLFF. For the CDR3, the DNA is TGTGCCCTCAAACCCCCGACAGCCAATGAAAAACTGTTTTTT.

This clone was detected a few times. This chain joins TRBV2 and TRBJ1-2; D uncertain. Trimming pared 8 bases from V and 8 bases from J, leaving 12 bases between. CDR3 length equals 11 residues. In germline, CDR1 is SNHLY, CDR2 FYNNEI. CDR3 protein: CASPMVHGYTF. The CDR3 DNA follows: TGTGCCAGCCCTATGGTTCACGGCTACACCTTC.

V usage is TRBV6-5 and J usage is TRBJ2-2; D is possibly TRBD1 or TRBD2 (6 bases each). CDR1 MNHEY and CDR2 SVGAGI come from the germline V gene. V lost 0 bases and J lost 6, with 11 bases in between. CDR3 length: 15 amino acids. This CDR3 reads CASSYSIRGAGELFF. The CDR3 region has the DNA TGTGCCAGCAGTTACTCGATAAGGGGGGCCGGGGAGCTGTTTTTT.

The chain recombines TRBV6-6 with TRBJ1-2; the match to TRBD1 covers 9 bases. From germline, CDR1 is MNHNY and CDR2 SVGAGI (reference sequence). V was clipped by 6 bases and J by 5 bases; unmatched bases: 7. This CDR3 region has 14 residues. The CDR3 sequence is CASRLTGGQYGYTF. Written as DNA, the CDR3 is TGTGCCAGCAGATTAACAGGGGGCCAATATGGCTACACCTTC.

The V gene is TRBV19, the J gene TRBJ1-4, with D possibly being TRBD1 (5 bases). The CDR3 extends over 15 amino acids. The V end was cut by 3 bases, the J end by 7 bases, with 15 bases between. The germline gives CDR1 LNHDA, CDR2 SQIVND (reference sequence). The chain's CDR3 is CASSIRQGNGEKLFF. CDR3 nucleotides: TGTGCCAGTAGTATCAGGCAGGGTAACGGTGAAAAACTGTTTTTT. The full variable domain, its missing parts supplied by reference TRBV19 and TRBJ1-4, is DGGITQSPKYLFRKEGQNVTLSCEQNLNHDAMYWYRQDPGQGLRLIYYSQIVNDFQKGDIAEGYSVSREKKESFPLTVTSAQKNPTAFYLCASSIRQGNGEKLFFGSGTQLSVL.

The gene calls are TRBV7-9 and TRBJ1-4; TRBD1 matches at 7 bases. Per the germline V gene, CDR1 is SEHNR and CDR2 is FQNEAQ (reference sequence). J was trimmed by 7 bases and V by 4 bases; bases with no gene match: 9. CDR3 length: 15 amino acids. The CDR3 sequence: CASSSGPQGGEKLFF. In nucleotides, the CDR3 is TGTGCCAGCAGCTCCGGACCTCAGGGGGGTGAAAAACTGTTTTTT.

This chain connects TRBV18 to TRBJ2-2; a weak D match, TRBD2 (5 bases). The germline V gene encodes CDR1 KGHSH and CDR2 LQKENI. This CDR3 has 16 residues. Trimming pared 3 bases from V and 4 bases from J, leaving 15 bases between. The CDR3 loop is CASSPELGAVTGELFF. CDR3 bases: TGTGCCAGCTCACCTGAATTGGGAGCGGTCACCGGGGAGCTGTTTTTT.

The rearrangement links TRBV6-5 to TRBJ2-7; the match to TRBD2 covers 9 bases. The germline gives CDR1 MNHEY, CDR2 SVGAGI. The CDR3 runs to 13 residues. The J segment lost 2 bases and the V segment lost 8 bases, leaving 4 bases of the junction unmatched. CDR3 DNA: TGTGCCAGCGCCCGCGGGAGGGCCTACGAGCAGTACTTC. Its protein is CASARGRAYEQYF.

The rearrangement joins TRBV30 to TRBJ1-1; D is unclear. The CDR3 runs 15 residues. Trimming left V 0 bases short and J 1 base short, with 12 bases between. Germline-derived CDR1 and CDR2 are GTSNPN and SVGIG (reference sequence). This chain's CDR3 is CAWSVPGQQNTEAFF. The CDR3 DNA follows: TGTGCCTGGAGTGTACCTGGTCAGCAGAACACTGAAGCTTTCTTT.

The J gene is TRBJ2-1, the V gene TRBV6-4, with TRBD1 as a possible D gene (7 bases). The CDR3 is 14 residues long. Trimming cost V 0 bases and J 10 bases, with 13 bases left between them. Germline V gene lookup returns CDR1 MRHNA and CDR2 SNTAGT. CDR3 residues: CASSDSEGAGEQFF. The DNA of the CDR3 is TGTGCCAGCAGTGACTCGGAGGGGGCAGGGGAGCAGTTCTTC.

This sequence joins TRBV4-3 and TRBJ2-7; D gene ambiguous. Germline values: CDR1 LGHNA, CDR2 YSLEER. The V and J ends lost 0 bases and 6 bases respectively, with 9 bases between them. The CDR3 contains 13 residues. CDR3 DNA: TGCGCCAGCAGCCAAGATAGCTGGGTCGAGCAGTACTTC. This encodes CASSQDSWVEQYF.

This clone was picked up a small number of times. The V gene is TRBV6-5, the J gene TRBJ2-1; TRBD2 is a possible D gene (5 bases). This CDR3 region has 14 residues. In germline, CDR1 is MNHEY, CDR2 SVGAGI. V lost 5 bases to trimming and J lost 4 bases, with 12 bases between them. The CDR3 here is CASSRLAAYNEQFF. CDR3 bases: TGTGCCAGCAGTCGGCTAGCAGCTTACAATGAGCAGTTCTTC.

This chain connects TRBV18 to TRBJ2-3; TRBD2 is a possible D gene (6 bases). With 3 bases removed from V and 1 base from J, the gap between germline ends came to 26 bases. CDR3 length equals 20 residues. The V gene's germline CDR1 is KGHSH and CDR2 LQKENI. The CDR3 DNA is TGTGCCAGCTCACCCATCGAGGTTACGGGAGCGGTGGGAGGCACAGATACGCAGTATTTT. Its protein product is CASSPIEVTGAVGGTDTQYF. The full variable domain, completed using reference TRBV18 and TRBJ2-3, is NAGVMQNPRHLVRRRGQEARLRCSPMKGHSHVYWYRQLPEEGLKFMVYLQKENIIDESGMPKERFSAEFPKEGPSILRIQQVVRGDSAAYFCASSPIEVTGAVGGTDTQYFGPGTRLTVL.

This chain joins TRBV7-8 and TRBJ2-4, with 8 positions matching TRBD1. From germline, CDR1 is SGHVS and CDR2 FQNEAQ. The CDR3 loop spans 18 amino acids. V was pared by 1 base and J by 0 bases, with 8 bases of the junction left unmatched. The CDR3, as DNA: TGTGCCAGCAGCTTAGTTCGGTTCCAGGGGGCAGCCAAAAACATTCAGTACTTC. This sequence encodes CASSLVRFQGAAKNIQYF.

V gene TRBV2 combines with J gene TRBJ2-1; possibly TRBD1 for D (6 bases). Germline V lookup: CDR1 SNHLY, CDR2 FYNNEI. V lost 2 bases, J lost 0 bases, and 17 bases lay in between. CDR3 length: 18 residues. The CDR3 DNA follows: TGTGCCAGCAGTGAACAGGGGTGGCCCCGAAGCTCCTACAATGAGCAGTTCTTC. Protein: CASSEQGWPRSSYNEQFF.